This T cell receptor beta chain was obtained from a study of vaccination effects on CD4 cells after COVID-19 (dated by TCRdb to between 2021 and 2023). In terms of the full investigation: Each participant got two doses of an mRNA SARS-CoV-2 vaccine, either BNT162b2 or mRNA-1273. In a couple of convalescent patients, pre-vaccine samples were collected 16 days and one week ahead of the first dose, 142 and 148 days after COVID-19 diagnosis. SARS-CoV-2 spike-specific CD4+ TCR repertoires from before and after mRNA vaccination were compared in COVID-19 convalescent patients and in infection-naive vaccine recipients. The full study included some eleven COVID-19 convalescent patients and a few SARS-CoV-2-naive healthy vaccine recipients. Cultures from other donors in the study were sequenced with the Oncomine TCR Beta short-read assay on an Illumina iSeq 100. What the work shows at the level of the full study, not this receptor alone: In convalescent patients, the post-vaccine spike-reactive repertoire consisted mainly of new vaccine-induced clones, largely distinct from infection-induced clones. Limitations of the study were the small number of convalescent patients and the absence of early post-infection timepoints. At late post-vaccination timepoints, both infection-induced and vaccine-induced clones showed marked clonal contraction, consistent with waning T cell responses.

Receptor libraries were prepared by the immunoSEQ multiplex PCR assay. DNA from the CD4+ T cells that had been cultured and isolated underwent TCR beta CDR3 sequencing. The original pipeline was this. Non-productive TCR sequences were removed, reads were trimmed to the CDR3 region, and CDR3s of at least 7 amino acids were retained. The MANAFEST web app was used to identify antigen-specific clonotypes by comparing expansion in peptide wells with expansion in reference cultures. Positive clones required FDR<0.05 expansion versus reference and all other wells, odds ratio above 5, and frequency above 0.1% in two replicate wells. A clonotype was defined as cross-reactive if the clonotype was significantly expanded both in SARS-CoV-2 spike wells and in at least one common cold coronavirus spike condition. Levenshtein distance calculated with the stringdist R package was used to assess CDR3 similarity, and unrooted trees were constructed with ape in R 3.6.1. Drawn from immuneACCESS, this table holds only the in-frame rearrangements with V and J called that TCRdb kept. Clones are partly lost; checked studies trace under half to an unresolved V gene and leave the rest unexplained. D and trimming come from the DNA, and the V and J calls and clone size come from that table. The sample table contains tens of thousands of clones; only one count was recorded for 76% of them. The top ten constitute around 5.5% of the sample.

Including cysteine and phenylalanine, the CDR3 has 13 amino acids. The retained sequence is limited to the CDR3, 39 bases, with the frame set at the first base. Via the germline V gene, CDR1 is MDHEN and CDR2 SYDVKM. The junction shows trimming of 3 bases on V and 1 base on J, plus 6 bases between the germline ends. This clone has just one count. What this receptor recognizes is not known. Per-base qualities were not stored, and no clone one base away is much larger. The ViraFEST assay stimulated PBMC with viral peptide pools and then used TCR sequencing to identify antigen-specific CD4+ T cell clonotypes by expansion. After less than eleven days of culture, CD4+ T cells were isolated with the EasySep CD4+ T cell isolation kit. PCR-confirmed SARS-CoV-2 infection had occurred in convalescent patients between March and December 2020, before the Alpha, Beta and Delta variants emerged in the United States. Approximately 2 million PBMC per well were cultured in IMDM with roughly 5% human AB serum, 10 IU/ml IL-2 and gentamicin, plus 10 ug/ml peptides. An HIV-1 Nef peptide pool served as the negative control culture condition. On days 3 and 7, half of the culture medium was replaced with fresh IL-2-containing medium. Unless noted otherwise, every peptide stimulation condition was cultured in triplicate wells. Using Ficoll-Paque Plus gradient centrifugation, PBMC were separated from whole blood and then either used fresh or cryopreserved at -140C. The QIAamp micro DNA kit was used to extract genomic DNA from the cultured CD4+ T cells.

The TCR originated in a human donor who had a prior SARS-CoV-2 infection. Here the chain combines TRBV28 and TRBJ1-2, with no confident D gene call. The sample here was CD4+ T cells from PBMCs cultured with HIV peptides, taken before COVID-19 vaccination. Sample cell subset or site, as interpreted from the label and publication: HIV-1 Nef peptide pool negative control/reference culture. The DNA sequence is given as TGTGCCAGCAGTTTCGGGGATAACTATGGCTACACCTTC. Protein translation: CASSFGDNYGYTF.